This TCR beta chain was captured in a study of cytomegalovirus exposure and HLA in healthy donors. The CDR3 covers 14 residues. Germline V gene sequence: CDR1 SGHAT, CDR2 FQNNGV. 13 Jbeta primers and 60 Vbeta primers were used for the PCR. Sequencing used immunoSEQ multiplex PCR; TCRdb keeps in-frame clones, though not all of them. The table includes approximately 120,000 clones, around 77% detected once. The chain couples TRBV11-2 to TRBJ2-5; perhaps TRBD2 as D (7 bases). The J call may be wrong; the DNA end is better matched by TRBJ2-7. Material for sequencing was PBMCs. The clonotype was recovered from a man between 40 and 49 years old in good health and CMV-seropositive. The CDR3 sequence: CASRHREGAYEQYF. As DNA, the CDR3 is TGTGCCAGCAGGCACAGGGAGGGAGCCTACGAGCAGTACTTC.